This is a list of T cell receptor beta chains from one sample in a study of blood T cell repertoires in COVID-19. TCRdb keeps only in-frame clones here, not all; method: immunoSEQ multiplex PCR. The data contain hundreds of thousands of clones, approximately 88% of them singletons. The specimen was peripheral blood. The receptors here all came from a woman in her 70s with COVID-19, enrolled during active disease. The CDR3 runs from the conserved cysteine through the conserved F or W. D genes are given only for firm matches. Size is omitted from some rows. Given values are once, few, many or a class for expanded clones.

V	D	J	size	CDR3	DNA
TRBV2	NA	TRBJ1-2	NA	CASSETVYGYTF	TGTGCCAGCAGTGAAACAGTTTATGGCTACACCTTC
TRBV14	NA	TRBJ2-7	NA	CASSQGISIPYEQYF	TGTGCCAGCAGCCAAGGAATTAGCATTCCCTACGAGCAGTACTTC
TRBV10-2	TRBD1	TRBJ2-7	once	CASTEAGTAPSYEQYF	TGCGCCAGCACCGAAGCCGGGACAGCTCCATCCTACGAGCAGTACTTC
TRBV11-2	NA	TRBJ2-1	NA	CASSHRNGEQFF	TGTGCCAGCAGCCACAGGAATGGTGAGCAGTTCTTC
TRBV3-1/TRBV3-2	TRBD1	TRBJ1-1	NA	CASSQDRVGSPEAFF	TGTGCCAGCAGTCAAGACAGGGTGGGCTCGCCTGAAGCTTTCTTT
TRBV28	NA	TRBJ1-6	NA	CASRQINSPLHF	TGTGCCAGCAGACAGATAAATTCACCCCTCCACTTT
TRBV6-5	NA	TRBJ1-1	NA	CASKWTELNTEAFF	TGTGCCAGCAAATGGACAGAACTGAACACTGAAGCTTTCTTT
TRBV9	NA	TRBJ1-6	NA	CARSAGLSGGDGFDSPLHF	TGTGCCCGCAGCGCCGGCCTGTCGGGGGGGGACGGGTTTGATTCACCCCTCCACTTT
TRBV7-2	NA	TRBJ1-3	NA	CASSKQSGTSGNTIYF	TGTGCCAGCAGCAAGCAGTCAGGTACCTCTGGAAACACCATATATTTT
TRBV19	NA	TRBJ1-5	NA	CASSRQSNQPQHF	TGTGCCAGTAGCCGACAGAGCAATCAGCCCCAGCATTTT
TRBV21-1	NA	TRBJ2-1	NA	CASSKEYRAAHYNEQFF	TGTGCCAGCAGCAAAGAGTACAGGGCAGCTCACTACAATGAGCAGTTCTTC
TRBV7-2	NA	TRBJ2-7	NA	CASSLKWQGREQYF	TGTGCCAGCAGCTTAAAGTGGCAGGGGCGCGAGCAGTACTTC
TRBV19	TRBD1	TRBJ1-2	NA	CASTSGQVNYGYTF	TGTGCCAGTACCTCGGGACAGGTTAACTATGGCTACACCTTC
TRBV11-2	NA	TRBJ2-1	NA	CASSLGVTRGYEQFF	TGTGCCAGCAGCTTGGGTGTCACCAGAGGCTATGAGCAGTTCTTC
TRBV12-3/TRBV12-4	NA	TRBJ1-6	few	CASSSTDNSPLHF	TGTGCCAGCAGTTCGACAGATAATTCACCCCTCCACTTT
TRBV7-2	NA	TRBJ1-3	NA	CASSAKGGGNTIYF	TGTGCCAGCAGCGCAAAGGGAGGTGGAAACACCATATATTTT
TRBV6-6	NA	TRBJ2-7	NA	CASSYSLGGVYEQYF	TGTGCCAGCAGTTACTCCTTAGGGGGGGTCTACGAGCAGTACTTC
TRBV7-2	NA	TRBJ2-7	NA	CASSLQGLSYEQYF	TGTGCCAGCAGCTTACAGGGGCTCTCCTACGAGCAGTACTTC
TRBV15	NA	TRBJ2-1	NA	CATSRDRSSYNEQFF	TGTGCCACCAGCAGAGATAGGAGCTCCTACAATGAGCAGTTCTTC
TRBV18	NA	TRBJ2-1	NA	CASSVGGSSYNEQFF	TGTGCCAGCTCAGTAGGGGGAAGCTCCTACAATGAGCAGTTCTTC
TRBV3-1/TRBV3-2	TRBD1	TRBJ1-2	NA	CASSQPGGTGYTF	TGTGCCAGCAGCCAGCCAGGGGGTACTGGCTACACCTTC
TRBV7-6	NA	TRBJ2-1	NA	CASSTGTQSYNEQFF	TGTGCCAGCAGTACCGGGACACAATCCTACAATGAGCAGTTCTTC
TRBV7-8	TRBD1	TRBJ1-4	NA	CASSLGYRGPEKLFF	TGTGCCAGCAGCTTAGGTTACAGGGGGCCAGAAAAACTGTTTTTT
TRBV4-1	NA	TRBJ1-2	NA	CASSQADSDPDYGYTF	TGCGCCAGCAGCCAAGCAGACTCCGACCCAGATTATGGCTACACCTTC
TRBV5-1	TRBD1	TRBJ2-5	NA	CASSFGTGEETQYF	TGCGCCAGCAGCTTTGGGACAGGGGAAGAGACCCAGTACTTC
TRBV2	NA	TRBJ2-7	NA	CASSLSSYEQYF	TGTGCCAGCAGTCTTAGCTCCTACGAGCAGTACTTC
TRBV27	NA	TRBJ2-2	NA	CAISHTRTGELFF	TGTGCCATCTCCCATACCAGGACCGGGGAGCTGTTTTTT
TRBV12-3/TRBV12-4	NA	TRBJ2-7	NA	CASSLLAGHEQYF	TGTGCCAGCAGTTTACTCGCGGGCCACGAGCAGTACTTC
TRBV28	NA	TRBJ1-2	NA	CASSSYYGYTF	TGTGCCAGCAGTTCCTACTATGGCTACACCTTC
TRBV27	TRBD1	TRBJ1-6	NA	CASSWDSNSPLHF	TGTGCCAGCAGTTGGGACAGTAATTCACCCCTCCACTTT
TRBV28	NA	TRBJ1-2	NA	CASSSGRGYYGYTF	TGTGCCAGCAGTTCCGGAAGGGGGTACTATGGCTACACCTTC
TRBV19	NA	TRBJ1-1	NA	CASSIRTDANTEAFF	TGTGCCAGTAGTATCAGGACAGATGCCAACACTGAAGCTTTCTTT
TRBV6-2/TRBV6-3	NA	TRBJ2-7	few	CASSYTPSAEQYF	TGTGCCAGCAGTTACACCCCTAGTGCCGAGCAGTACTTC
TRBV25-1	NA	TRBJ1-3	NA	CASSDPSGWSGNTIYF	TGTGCCAGCAGTGATCCAAGCGGTTGGTCTGGAAACACCATATATTTT
TRBV5-4	TRBD1	TRBJ2-3	NA	CASSRTGTDTQYF	TGTGCCAGCAGCCGGACAGGGACAGATACGCAGTATTTT
TRBV5-1	NA	TRBJ2-7	NA	CASSFVAGAYEQYF	TGCGCCAGCAGCTTCGTGGCAGGGGCCTACGAGCAGTACTTC
TRBV13	TRBD2	TRBJ2-1	NA	CASSSWTSGRAHEQFF	TGTGCCAGCAGCTCCTGGACTAGCGGGAGGGCCCATGAGCAGTTCTTC
TRBV11-3	TRBD2	TRBJ2-3	NA	CASSALAGAFDTQYF	TGTGCCAGCAGCGCCTTAGCGGGAGCTTTTGATACGCAGTATTTT
TRBV7-3	TRBD2	TRBJ2-1	NA	CASSPDWGGYNEQFF	TGTGCCAGCAGCCCGGACTGGGGGGGATACAATGAGCAGTTCTTC
TRBV7-3	NA	TRBJ1-6	NA	CASSLTGQNSPLHF	TGTGCCAGCAGCTTAACTGGGCAGAATTCACCCCTCCACTTT
TRBV7-2	TRBD2	TRBJ2-7	NA	CASSSVAGTYEQYF	TGTGCCAGCAGCTCGGTAGCGGGAACCTACGAGCAGTACTTC
TRBV15	NA	TRBJ1-3	NA	CATSPGGTGNTIYF	TGTGCCACCAGTCCCGGAGGGACTGGAAACACCATATATTTT